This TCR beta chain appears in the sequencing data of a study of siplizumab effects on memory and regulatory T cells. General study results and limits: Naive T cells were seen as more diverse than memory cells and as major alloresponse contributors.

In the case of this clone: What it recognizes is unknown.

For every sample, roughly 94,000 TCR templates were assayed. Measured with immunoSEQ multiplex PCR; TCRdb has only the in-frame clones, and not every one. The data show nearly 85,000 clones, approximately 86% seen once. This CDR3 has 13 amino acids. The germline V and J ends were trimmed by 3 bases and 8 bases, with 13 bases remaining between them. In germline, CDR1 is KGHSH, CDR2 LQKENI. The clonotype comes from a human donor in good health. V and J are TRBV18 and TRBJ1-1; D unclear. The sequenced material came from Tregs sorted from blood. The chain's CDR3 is CASSPKSLLEAFF. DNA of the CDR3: TGTGCCAGCTCACCGAAATCCCTCCTAGAAGCTTTCTTT. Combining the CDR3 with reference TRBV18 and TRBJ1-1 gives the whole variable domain NAGVMQNPRHLVRRRGQEARLRCSPMKGHSHVYWYRQLPEEGLKFMVYLQKENIIDESGMPKERFSAEFPKEGPSILRIQQVVRGDSAAYFCASSPKSLLEAFFGQGTRLTVV.